This TCR beta chain appears in the sequencing data of a study of blood T cell repertoires in COVID-19. This CDR3 region has 16 residues. After removal of 1 base from V and 6 bases from J, the junction contained 11 bases not matched to a gene. CDR1 is SGHDN, CDR2 FVKESK, per germline. Study processing details: Amplification from reference gene primers served as the basis for estimated nucleated cell counts. Clones were sequenced by immunoSEQ multiplex PCR, and TCRdb holds only the in-frame ones, with some missing. The V and J calls and clone size are taken from that table; D and trimming were inferred from the DNA. The sample lists about 260,000 clones, over 80% occurring once.

The sample consisted of peripheral blood. This receptor was taken from a woman in her 40s who had recovered from COVID-19. The gene calls are TRBV14 and TRBJ1-2, with 7 bases aligning to TRBD1. This CDR3 reads CASSQGQAGQSNGYTF. As DNA, the CDR3 is TGTGCCAGCAGCCAAGGCCAGGCGGGACAGAGTAATGGCTACACCTTC.